This T cell receptor (beta chain) stems from a study of Graves' ophthalmopathy and Graves' hyperthyroidism. Whole-study context: Stable hyperthyroidism meant no ophthalmopathy within 18 months of follow-up. Study-wide results and limits: Blood was where most expanded thyroid clonotypes above 0.001 frequency also turned up. With just under 90% sensitivity and 70% to 82% specificity, a 13-signature model separated ophthalmopathy from stable hyperthyroidism.

RNA transcripts were the template, and TCR beta CDR3 regions were amplified from them. Second-round multiplex PCR came after a first-round RT-PCR that employed HTBI primers. MiXCR, run by TCRdb on the multiplex PCR reads, gives a single entry per CDR3 protein. There are roughly 1.1 million distinct CDR3 sequences in the sample; roughly 35% occur only once, and around 10% lies in the top ten. Note on this clonotype: Its antigen is still unknown.

The CDR3 runs 14 residues. Deletions cut 8 bases from V and 5 bases from J, with 18 bases between. Looked up from germline, CDR1 is SNHLY and CDR2 is FYNNEI. Only newly diagnosed hyperthyroidism patients aged 18 to 65, with under 2 months' duration, were enrolled. The receptor was derived from an adult man with Graves' hyperthyroidism. The rearrangement links TRBV2 to TRBJ1-1; D not certain. Sequences were obtained from peripheral blood or thyroid tissue (not recorded which). The CDR3 DNA reads TGTGCCAGCCGGAGGGTCCCAGATCTTACTGAAGCTTTCTTT. The encoded protein is CASRRVPDLTEAFF.